This T cell receptor beta chain was sequenced in a study of blood T cell repertoires in COVID-19. Overall study context: Nucleic acid was either cDNA or gDNA, and it came from T cells, B-cell-depleted T cells, or PBMCs.

Measured with immunoSEQ multiplex PCR; TCRdb has only the in-frame clones, and not every one. This sample has 75,000 to 90,000 clones; more than 70% occur once, and the top ten carry 8%. Germline assignment: CDR1 LGHDT and CDR2 YNNKEL (reference sequence). The germline V and J ends were trimmed by 6 bases and 4 bases, with 12 bases remaining between them. The CDR3 totals 13 residues. The chain employs TRBV3-1 (or the pseudogene TRBV3-2) and TRBJ1-1, with no clear D. The source material was peripheral blood. The TCR comes from a man aged 50 to 60 with active COVID-19. CDR3 region: CASSQAGSTEAFF. As DNA, the CDR3 is TGTGCCAGCAGTCAGGCTGGGAGCACTGAAGCTTTCTTT.